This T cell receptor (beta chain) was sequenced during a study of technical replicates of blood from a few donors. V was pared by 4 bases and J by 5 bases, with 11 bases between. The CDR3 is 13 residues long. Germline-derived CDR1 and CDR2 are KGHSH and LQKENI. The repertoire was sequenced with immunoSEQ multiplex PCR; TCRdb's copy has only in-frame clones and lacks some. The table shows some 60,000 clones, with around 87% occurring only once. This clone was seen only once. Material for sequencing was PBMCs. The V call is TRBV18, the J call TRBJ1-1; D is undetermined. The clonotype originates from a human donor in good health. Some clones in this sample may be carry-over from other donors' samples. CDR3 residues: CASSHARMTEAFF. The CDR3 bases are TGTGCCAGCTCACATGCCAGGATGACTGAAGCTTTCTTT.